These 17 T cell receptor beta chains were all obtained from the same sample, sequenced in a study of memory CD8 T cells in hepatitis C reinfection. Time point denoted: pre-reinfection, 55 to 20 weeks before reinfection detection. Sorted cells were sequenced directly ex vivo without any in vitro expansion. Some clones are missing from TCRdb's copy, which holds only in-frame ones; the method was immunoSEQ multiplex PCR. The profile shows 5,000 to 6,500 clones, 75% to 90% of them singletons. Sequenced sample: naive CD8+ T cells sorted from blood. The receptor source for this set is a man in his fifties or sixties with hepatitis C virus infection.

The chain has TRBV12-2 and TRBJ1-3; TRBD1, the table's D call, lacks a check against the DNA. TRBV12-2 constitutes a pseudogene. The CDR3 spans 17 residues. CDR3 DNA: TGTGCAAGTCGCCCGGACAGGCTGGATCTCTCTGGAAACACCATATATTTT. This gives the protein CASRPDRLDLSGNTIYF.

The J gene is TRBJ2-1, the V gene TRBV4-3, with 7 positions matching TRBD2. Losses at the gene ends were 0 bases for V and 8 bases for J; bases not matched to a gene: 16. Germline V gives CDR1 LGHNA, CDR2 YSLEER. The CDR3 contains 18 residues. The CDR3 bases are TGCGCCAGCAGCCAAGATCCATCAAGCGGGAAGGGATTCTATGAGCAGTTCTTC. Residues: CASSQDPSSGKGFYEQFF.

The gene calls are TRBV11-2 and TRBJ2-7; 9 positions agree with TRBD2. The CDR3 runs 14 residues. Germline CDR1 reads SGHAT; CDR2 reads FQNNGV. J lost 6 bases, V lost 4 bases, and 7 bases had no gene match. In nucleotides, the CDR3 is TGTGCCAGCAGCTATGGGGCGGGAGGGCGCGAGCAGTACTTC. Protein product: CASSYGAGGREQYF.

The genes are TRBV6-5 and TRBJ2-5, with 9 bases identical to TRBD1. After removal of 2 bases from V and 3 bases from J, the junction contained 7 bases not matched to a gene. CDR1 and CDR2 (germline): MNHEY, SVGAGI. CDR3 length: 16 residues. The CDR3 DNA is TGTGCCAGCAGTTACGCTTACAGGGGGCGGGAAGAGACCCAGTACTTC. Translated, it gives CASSYAYRGREETQYF.

CDR3 in DNA: TGTGCCAGCAGCTTACCCGATTCGGGACAGGGGAACACCGGGGAGCTGTTTTTT. It codes for CASSLPDSGQGNTGELFF. The chain employs TRBV7-9 and TRBJ2-2, with 9 bases fitting TRBD1. The CDR3 spans 18 residues. Germline V lookup: CDR1 SEHNR, CDR2 FQNEAQ (reference sequence). V gave up 2 bases and J gave up 1 base; unmatched junction bases: 8.

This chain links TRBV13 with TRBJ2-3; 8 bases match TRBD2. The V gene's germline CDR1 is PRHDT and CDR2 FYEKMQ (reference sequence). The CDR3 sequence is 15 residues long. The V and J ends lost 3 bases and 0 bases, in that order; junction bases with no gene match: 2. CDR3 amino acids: CASSFRLASTDTQYF. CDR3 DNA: TGTGCCAGCAGCTTCCGACTAGCGAGCACAGATACGCAGTATTTT.

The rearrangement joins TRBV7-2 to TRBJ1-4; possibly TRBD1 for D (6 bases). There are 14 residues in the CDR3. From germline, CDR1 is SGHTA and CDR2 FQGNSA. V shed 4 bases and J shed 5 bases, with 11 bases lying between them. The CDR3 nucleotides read TGTGCCAGCAGCTCGACGGGGGGCAATGAAAAACTGTTTTTT. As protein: CASSSTGGNEKLFF.

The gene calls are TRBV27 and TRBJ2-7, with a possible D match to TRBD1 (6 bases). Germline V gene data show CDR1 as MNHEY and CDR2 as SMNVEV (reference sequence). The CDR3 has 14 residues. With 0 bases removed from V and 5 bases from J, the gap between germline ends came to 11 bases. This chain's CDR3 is CASSLSLQGDEQYF. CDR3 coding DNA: TGTGCCAGCAGTTTATCGTTACAGGGCGACGAGCAGTACTTC.

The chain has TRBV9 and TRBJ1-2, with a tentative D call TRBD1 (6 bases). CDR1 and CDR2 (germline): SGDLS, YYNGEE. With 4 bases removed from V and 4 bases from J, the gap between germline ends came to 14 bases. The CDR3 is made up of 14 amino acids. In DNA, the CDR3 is TGTGCCAGCAGCTTATCAGGGGAGAGCTATGGCTACACCTTC. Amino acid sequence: CASSLSGESYGYTF.

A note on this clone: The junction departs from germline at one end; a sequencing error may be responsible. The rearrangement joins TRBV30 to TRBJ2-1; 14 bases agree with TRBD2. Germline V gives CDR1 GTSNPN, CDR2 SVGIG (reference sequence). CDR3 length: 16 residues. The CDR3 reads CAWTGLAGVGYNEQLF. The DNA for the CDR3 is TGTGCCTGGACGGGACTAGCGGGAGTGGGTTACAATGAGCAGCTCTTC. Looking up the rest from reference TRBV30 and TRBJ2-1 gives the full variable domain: SQTIHQWPATLVQPVGSPLSLECTVEGTSNPNLYWYRQAAGRGLQLLFYSVGIGQISSEVPQNLSASRPQDRQFILSSKKLLLSDSGFYLCAWTGLAGVGYNEQLFGPGTRLTVL.

CDR3: CASSRTTGLNTEAFF. CDR3 nucleotide sequence: TGTGCCAGCAGCCGAACCACAGGGCTGAACACTGAAGCTTTCTTT. The genes are TRBV27 and TRBJ1-1; D is perhaps TRBD1 (6 bases). Trimming stripped 6 bases from V and 0 bases from J, with 14 bases between. Germline CDR1 MNHEY, CDR2 SMNVEV (reference sequence). CDR3 length: 15 amino acids.

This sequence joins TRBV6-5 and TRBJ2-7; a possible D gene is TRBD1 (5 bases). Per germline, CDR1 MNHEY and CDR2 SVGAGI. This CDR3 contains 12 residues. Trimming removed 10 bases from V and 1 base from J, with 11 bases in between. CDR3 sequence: CATSTDSYEQYF. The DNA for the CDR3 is TGTGCCACCTCGACAGATTCCTACGAGCAGTACTTC.

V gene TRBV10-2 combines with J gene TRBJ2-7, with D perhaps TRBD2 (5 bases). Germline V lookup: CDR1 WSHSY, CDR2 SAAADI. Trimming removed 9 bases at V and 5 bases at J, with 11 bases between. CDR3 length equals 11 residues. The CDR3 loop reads CASEGVHEQYF. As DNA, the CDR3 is TGCGCCAGTGAGGGAGTCCACGAGCAGTACTTC.

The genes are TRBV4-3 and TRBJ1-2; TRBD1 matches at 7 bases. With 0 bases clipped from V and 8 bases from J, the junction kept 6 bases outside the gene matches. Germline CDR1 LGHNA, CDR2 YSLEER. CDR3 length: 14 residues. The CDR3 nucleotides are TGCGCCAGCAGCCAAGAAGGGGGCGCCCGGGGCTACACCTTC. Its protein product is CASSQEGGARGYTF.

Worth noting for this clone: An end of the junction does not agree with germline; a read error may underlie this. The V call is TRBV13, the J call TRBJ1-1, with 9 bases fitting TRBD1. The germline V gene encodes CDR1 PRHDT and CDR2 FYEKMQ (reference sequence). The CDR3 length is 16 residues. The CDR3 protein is CASSPTRTGVKTEAFF. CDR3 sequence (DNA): TGTGCCAGCAGCCCTACGAGGACAGGGGTGAAAACTGAAGCTTTCTTT.

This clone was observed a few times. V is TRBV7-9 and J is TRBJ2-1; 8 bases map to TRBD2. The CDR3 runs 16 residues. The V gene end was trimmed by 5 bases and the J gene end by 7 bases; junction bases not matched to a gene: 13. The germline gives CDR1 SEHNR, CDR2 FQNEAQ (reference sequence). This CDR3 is CASSPRSGGLKNEQFF. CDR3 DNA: TGTGCCAGCAGCCCCAGGTCGGGAGGGCTCAAAAATGAGCAGTTCTTC.

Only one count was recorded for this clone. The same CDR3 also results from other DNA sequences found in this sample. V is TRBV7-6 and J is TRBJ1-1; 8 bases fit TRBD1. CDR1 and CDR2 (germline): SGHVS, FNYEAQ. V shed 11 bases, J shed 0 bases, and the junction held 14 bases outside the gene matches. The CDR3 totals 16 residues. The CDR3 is CASSQDRVGMNTEAFF. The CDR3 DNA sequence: TGTGCCTCTAGCCAGGACAGGGTTGGGATGAACACTGAAGCTTTCTTT. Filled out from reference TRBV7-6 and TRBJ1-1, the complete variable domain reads GAGVSQSPRYKVTKRGQDVALRCDPISGHVSLYWYRQALGQGPEFLTYFNYEAQQDKSGLPNDRFSAERPEGSISTLTIQRTEQRDSAMYRCASSQDRVGMNTEAFFGQGTRLTVV.